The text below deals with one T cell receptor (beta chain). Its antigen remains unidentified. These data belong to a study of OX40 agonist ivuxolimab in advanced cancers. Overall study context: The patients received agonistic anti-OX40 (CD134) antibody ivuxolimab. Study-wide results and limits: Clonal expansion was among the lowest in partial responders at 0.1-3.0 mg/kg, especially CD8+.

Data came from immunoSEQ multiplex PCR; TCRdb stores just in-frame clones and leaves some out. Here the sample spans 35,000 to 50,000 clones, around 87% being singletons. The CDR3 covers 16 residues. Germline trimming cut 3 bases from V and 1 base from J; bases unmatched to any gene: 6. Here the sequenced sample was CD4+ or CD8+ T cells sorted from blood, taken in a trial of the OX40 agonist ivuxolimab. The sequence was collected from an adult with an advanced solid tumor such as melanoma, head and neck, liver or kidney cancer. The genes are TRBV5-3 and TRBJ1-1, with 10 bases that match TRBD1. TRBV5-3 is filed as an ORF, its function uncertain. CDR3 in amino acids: CARSWDRGVWNTEAFF. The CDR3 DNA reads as TGTGCCAGAAGCTGGGACAGGGGAGTGTGGAACACTGAAGCTTTCTTT.